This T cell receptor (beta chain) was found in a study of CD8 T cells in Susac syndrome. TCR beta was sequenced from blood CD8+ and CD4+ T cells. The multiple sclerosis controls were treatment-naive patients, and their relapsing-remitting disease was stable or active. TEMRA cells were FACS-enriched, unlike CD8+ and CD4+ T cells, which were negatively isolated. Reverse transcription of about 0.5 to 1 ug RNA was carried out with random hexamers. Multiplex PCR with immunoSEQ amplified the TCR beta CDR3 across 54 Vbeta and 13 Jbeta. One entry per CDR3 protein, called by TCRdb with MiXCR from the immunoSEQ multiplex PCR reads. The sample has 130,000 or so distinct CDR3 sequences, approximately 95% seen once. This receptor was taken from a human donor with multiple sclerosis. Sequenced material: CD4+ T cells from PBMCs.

CDR3 sequence (DNA): TGTGCCAGCAGTCTCTCCGACAGGGTTACTGAAGCTTTCTTT. Amino acids: CASSLSDRVTEAFF. The chain employs TRBV5-4 and TRBJ1-1; 7 bases match TRBD1. The CDR3 runs 14 residues. V shed 5 bases, J shed 5 bases, and the junction held 9 bases outside the gene matches. Germline V gene lookup returns CDR1 SGHNT and CDR2 YYREEE (reference sequence).